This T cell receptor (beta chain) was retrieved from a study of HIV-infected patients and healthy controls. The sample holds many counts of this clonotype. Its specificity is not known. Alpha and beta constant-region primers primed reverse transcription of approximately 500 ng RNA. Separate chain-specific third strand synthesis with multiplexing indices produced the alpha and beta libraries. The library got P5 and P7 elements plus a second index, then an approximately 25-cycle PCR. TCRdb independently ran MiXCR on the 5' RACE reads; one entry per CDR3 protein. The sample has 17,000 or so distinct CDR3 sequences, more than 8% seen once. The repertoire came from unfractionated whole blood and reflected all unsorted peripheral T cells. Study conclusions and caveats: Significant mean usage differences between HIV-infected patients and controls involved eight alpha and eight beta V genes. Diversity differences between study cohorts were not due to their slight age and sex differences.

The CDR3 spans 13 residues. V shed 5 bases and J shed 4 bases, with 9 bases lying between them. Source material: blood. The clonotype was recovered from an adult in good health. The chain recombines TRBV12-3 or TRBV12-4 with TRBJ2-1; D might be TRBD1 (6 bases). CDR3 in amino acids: CASSGQSYNEQFF. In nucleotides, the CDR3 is TGTGCCAGCAGTGGACAGTCTTACAATGAGCAGTTCTTC.